This T cell receptor beta chain stems from a study of regulatory T cells in long-lasting Graves disease (dated by TCRdb to the early 2020s). Regarding the research as a whole: In the newly diagnosed Graves' disease group, patients had been taking antithyroid drugs for less than 3 months. A total of roughly 35 samples underwent TCR sequencing: 13 from persistent and roughly 20 from newly diagnosed Graves' disease patients. This study used TCR sequencing and RNA sequencing of peripheral blood to compare persistent Graves' disease patients against newly diagnosed Graves' disease patients. The study was conducted in China and was registered as a clinical trial.

With respect to this clonotype: Its antigen remains unidentified. Base qualities are not provided; no much larger clone lies one nucleotide away.

The sample's time point label, in plain terms: newly diagnosed GD, antithyroid drugs for less than 3 months. For both TCR sequencing and RNA sequencing, RNA was extracted from PBMCs in TRIzol. The diagnosis of Graves' disease was made according to American Thyroid Association guidelines. Patients were recruited from an endocrinology department in Xi'an, China. From each patient, about 8.9 milliliters of peripheral blood was collected into an EDTA anticoagulant tube. PBMCs were isolated by Ficoll Paque Plus density gradient separation without further T cell sorting. An Agilent 2100 Bioanalyzer and agarose gel were used to check RNA quality, and a NanoDrop 2000 was used to measure RNA concentration. The CDR3 runs 13 residues from the cysteine to the phenylalanine. The CDR3 DNA has 39 bases and is translated from base 1. Ends trimmed: V by 5 bases, J by 0 bases; bases unmatched to a gene: 0. For CDR1 and CDR2, the germline V gene (reference sequence) lists DFQATT and SNEGSKA.

Libraries were made using multiplex PCR. For sequencing, an Illumina HiSeq 4000 was employed. CDR3 regions were amplified by Arm-PCR with iRepertoire HTBI primers to construct TCR beta libraries. Gel purification was performed on PCR products prior to sequencing. Regarding the original processing steps: Across samples, 62 TRBV and around 15 TRBJ segments were identified and used for gene usage analysis of CDR3 amino acid clonotypes. Filtered high-quality paired reads were merged into contigs using COPE and FqMerger. Contigs were aligned with BLAST to IMGT TRBV, TRBD and TRBJ reference genes, and CDR3 was defined per IMGT. Any clonotype with a frequency above 0.1% was classified as a highly expanded clone. Shannon entropy served as the measure of repertoire diversity, while the Gini coefficient captured V-J evenness. A clonotype was considered public if more than one individual shared it. The public reads were reanalyzed by TCRdb: fastp trimming at Q25, MiXCR alignment, in-frame beta chains only. Records with the same CDR3 protein are collapsed into one entry carrying the most frequent genes and DNA. In this record, the V and J calls reflect TCRdb's handling and not the investigators' own analysis. A total of around 480,000 distinct CDR3 sequences appear in this sample, around 15% of them only once. 10% to 15% of the sample rests with the top ten.

Results the study describes overall, beyond this receptor: Only the TCR beta chain was sequenced and analyzed. Compared with newly diagnosed patients, persistent Graves' disease patients had lower TCR Shannon entropy and fewer highly expanded clones, which suggests clonal expansion. More public clonotypes were shared among persistent patients (roughly 2,700) than among newly diagnosed patients (966). TRBV28, TRBJ1-2 and TRBJ2-5 were preferentially used in persistent disease, while TRBV20-1 and TRBJ2-1 were favored in newly diagnosed disease. Only peripheral blood was studied, because thyroid tissue, the primary lesion, was inaccessible. As a limitation, the authors acknowledged that the small sample size may reduce accuracy.

The same data also went into a second study, on T cells in Graves' hyperthyroidism and ophthalmopathy. Per that second paper: A patient counted as having stable Graves' hyperthyroidism if no progression to ophthalmopathy occurred over 18 months of follow-up. Hyperthyroidism patients were newly diagnosed, had a disease duration of under 2 months, and were aged 18 to 65 years. Exclusion was applied to patients with uncontrolled infections, other autoimmune diseases, pregnancy or lactation. Clinical symptoms, serum thyroxine and TRAb, thyroid ultrasound, and orbital computed tomography formed the basis for the diagnoses. The TCR CDR3 was subjected to a first round of RT-PCR using the HTBI primer set and the Qiagen OneStep RT-PCR kit. Most expanded thyroid clonotypes (frequency above 0.001) were also detected in blood, suggesting blood repertoires may reflect thyroid immune responses. A model built on a 13 V-J signature distinguished ophthalmopathy from stable hyperthyroidism, reaching 85% to 90% sensitivity and around 81% specificity in cross-validation and 80%/75% in testing. In validation, the model predicted progression to ophthalmopathy a median of roughly 6.5 months before onset, with 65% to 71% sensitivity and roughly 79% specificity. A discovery cohort of about a hundred patients, approximately 45 with Graves' ophthalmopathy and over 55 with stable Graves' hyperthyroidism, was used to find distinguishing TCR V-J signatures. An independent validation cohort of fewer than 20 hyperthyroidism patients and about 16 patients who later progressed to ophthalmopathy tested prospective prediction of ophthalmopathy. The 100 or so discovery patients were randomly split 7:3 into training and test sets. In several Graves' hyperthyroidism patients, the study also compared T-cell repertoires from thyroid tissue with T-cell repertoires from blood. Once sampling was done, hyperthyroidism patients were given methimazole at a starting dose of 30 mg daily, whereas ophthalmopathy patients were given high-dose intravenous methylprednisolone. Libraries were constructed in a second round of multiplex PCR, after which size selection and purification were carried out. The libraries were sequenced on an Illumina HiSeq2000 using paired-end 100 bp reads. SOAPnuke was used to process the raw data, throwing out any read that contained adapters or uncalled bases, had a mean Phred below 15, or lacked an exact constant-primer or identifier match. High-quality paired reads were merged using COPE v1.2.5, and each unique nucleotide sequence was defined as a clonotype. Clonotypes were aligned to IMGT TRBV, TRBD and TRBJ reference segments using MiTCR v1.1. Only V-J combinations with frequency above 0.0001, covering 98% to 99.2% of repertoires, were analysed. The TCS score was defined as F50 (clonal expansion) divided by E x V (chaos), with BLOSUM62-based TCRdist calculated between CDR3 peptides within each V-J. Welch's t-statistics and random forest reduced 450 to 600 V-J features to about 12, which were used in a naive Bayes classifier (R e1071). Sample size was not statistically predetermined, and blinding of investigators to group allocation was not performed. The paper reports TCR Vbeta CDR3 sequencing of about 140 peripheral blood samples: around 41 ophthalmopathy, roughly 80 hyperthyroidism and approximately 17 progressor patients.

The specimen comprised peripheral blood mononuclear cells (PBMCs), sampled at new diagnosis, from a patient treated with antithyroid drugs. The V gene is TRBV20-1 and the J gene is TRBJ2-7, and 11 junction bases match TRBD2. The clonotype was recovered from a man between 40 and 49 years old with Graves disease. Donor details come from another sample of the same person, matched by shared clones. The bases are TGCAGTGCTGGGACTAGCGGCTCCTACGAGCAGTACTTC. The translation is CSAGTSGSYEQYF.